Listed here is a single TCR beta chain. The sample is drawn from a study of blood T cell repertoires in COVID-19. In the study overall: PBMCs, B-cell-depleted T cells, or T cells were the source of the cDNA or gDNA that made up the material.

Germline V gene data show CDR1 as KGHSH and CDR2 as LQKENI. With V trimmed by 1 base and J by 6 bases, 5 bases remained unmatched. This CDR3 has 16 amino acids. TCRdb's copy holds only in-frame clones and misses some; the assay was immunoSEQ multiplex PCR. The data contain a few hundred thousand clones, around 87% of them seen just once; the ten biggest clones take up approximately 8.1%. The rearrangement joins TRBV18 to TRBJ1-6; 8 bases are a match to TRBD1. The material sequenced was peripheral blood. This clonotype was obtained from a woman between 50 and 59 years old who had recovered from COVID-19. This chain's CDR3 is CASSPRAGGSNSPLHF. CDR3 sequence (DNA): TGTGCCAGCTCACCACGGGCAGGGGGCAGTAATTCACCCCTCCACTTT. Filled out from reference TRBV18 and TRBJ1-6, the complete variable domain reads NAGVMQNPRHLVRRRGQEARLRCSPMKGHSHVYWYRQLPEEGLKFMVYLQKENIIDESGMPKERFSAEFPKEGPSILRIQQVVRGDSAAYFCASSPRAGGSNSPLHFGNGTRLTVT.